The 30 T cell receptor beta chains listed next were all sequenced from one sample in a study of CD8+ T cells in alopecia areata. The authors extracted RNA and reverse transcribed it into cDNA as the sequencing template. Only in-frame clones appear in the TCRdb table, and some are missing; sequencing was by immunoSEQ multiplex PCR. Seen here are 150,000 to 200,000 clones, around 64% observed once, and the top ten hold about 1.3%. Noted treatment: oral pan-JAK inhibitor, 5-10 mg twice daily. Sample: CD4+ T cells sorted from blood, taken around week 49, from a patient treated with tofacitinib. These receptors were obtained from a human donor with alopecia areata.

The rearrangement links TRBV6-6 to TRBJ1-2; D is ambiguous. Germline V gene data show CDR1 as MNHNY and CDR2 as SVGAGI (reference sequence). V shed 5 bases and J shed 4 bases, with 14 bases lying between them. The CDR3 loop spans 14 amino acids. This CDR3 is CASSVLGSGYGYTF. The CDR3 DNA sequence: TGTGCCAGCAGTGTTCTCGGGTCAGGCTATGGCTACACCTTC.

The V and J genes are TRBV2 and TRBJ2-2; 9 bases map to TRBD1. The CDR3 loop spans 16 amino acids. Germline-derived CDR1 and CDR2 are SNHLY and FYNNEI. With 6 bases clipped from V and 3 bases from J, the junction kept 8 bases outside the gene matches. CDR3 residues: CASREGTGSYTGELFF. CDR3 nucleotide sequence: TGTGCCAGCAGGGAGGGGACAGGGTCTTACACCGGGGAGCTGTTTTTT. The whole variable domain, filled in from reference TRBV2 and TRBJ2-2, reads EPEVTQTPSHQVTQMGQEVILRCVPISNHLYFYWYRQILGQKVEFLVSFYNNEISEKSEIFDDQFSVERPDGSNFTLKIRSTKLEDSAMYFCASREGTGSYTGELFFGEGSRLTVL.

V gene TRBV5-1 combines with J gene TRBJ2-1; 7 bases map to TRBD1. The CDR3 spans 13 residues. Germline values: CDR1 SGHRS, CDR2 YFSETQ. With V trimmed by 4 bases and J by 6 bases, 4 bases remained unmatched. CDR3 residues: CASSLDRANEQFF. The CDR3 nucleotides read TGCGCCAGCAGCCTTGACAGGGCCAATGAGCAGTTCTTC.

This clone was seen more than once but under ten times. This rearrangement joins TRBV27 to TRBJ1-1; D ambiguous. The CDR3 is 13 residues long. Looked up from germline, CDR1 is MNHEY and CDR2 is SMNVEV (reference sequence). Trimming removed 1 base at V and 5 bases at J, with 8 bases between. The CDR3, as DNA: TGTGCCAGCAGTTTATACATAGGGACTGAAGCTTTCTTT. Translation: CASSLYIGTEAFF.

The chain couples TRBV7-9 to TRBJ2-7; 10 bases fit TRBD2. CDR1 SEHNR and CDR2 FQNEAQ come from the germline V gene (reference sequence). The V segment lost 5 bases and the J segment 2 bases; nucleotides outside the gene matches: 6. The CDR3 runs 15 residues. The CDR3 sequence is CASSPGLAATYEQYF. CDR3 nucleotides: TGTGCCAGCAGCCCCGGACTAGCGGCGACCTACGAGCAGTACTTC.

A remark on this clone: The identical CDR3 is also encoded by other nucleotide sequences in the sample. CDR3 protein: CASSLGAGGSPLHF. The CDR3 DNA reads as TGTGCCAGCAGCTTAGGGGCTGGCGGTTCACCCCTCCACTTT. The chain joins TRBV7-2 to TRBJ1-6, with D unresolved. Trimming shortened V by 1 base and J by 9 bases, and 10 bases separated the two germline ends. Germline V gives CDR1 SGHTA, CDR2 FQGNSA. The CDR3 runs to 14 residues.

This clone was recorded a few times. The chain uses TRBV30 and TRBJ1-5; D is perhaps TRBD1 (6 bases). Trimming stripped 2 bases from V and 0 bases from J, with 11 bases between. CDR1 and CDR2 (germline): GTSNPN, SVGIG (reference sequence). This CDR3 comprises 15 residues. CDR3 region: CAWSPGTYSNQPQHF. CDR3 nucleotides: TGTGCCTGGAGTCCTGGGACATATAGCAATCAGCCCCAGCATTTT.

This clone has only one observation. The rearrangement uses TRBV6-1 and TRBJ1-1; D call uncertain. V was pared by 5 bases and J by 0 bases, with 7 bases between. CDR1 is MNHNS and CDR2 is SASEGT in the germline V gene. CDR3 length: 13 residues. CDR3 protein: CASSTKMNTEAFF. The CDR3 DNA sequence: TGTGCCAGCAGTACGAAAATGAACACTGAAGCTTTCTTT.

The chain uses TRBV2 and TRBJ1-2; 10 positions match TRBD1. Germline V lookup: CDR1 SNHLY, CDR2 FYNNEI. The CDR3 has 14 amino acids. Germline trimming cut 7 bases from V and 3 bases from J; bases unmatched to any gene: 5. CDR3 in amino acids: CASIPGQGYYGYTF. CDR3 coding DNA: TGTGCCAGCATTCCGGGACAGGGGTACTATGGCTACACCTTC.

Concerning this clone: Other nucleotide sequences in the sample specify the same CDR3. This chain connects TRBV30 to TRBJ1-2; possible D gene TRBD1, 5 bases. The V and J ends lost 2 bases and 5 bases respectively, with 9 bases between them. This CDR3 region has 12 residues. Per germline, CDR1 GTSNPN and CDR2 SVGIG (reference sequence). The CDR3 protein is CAWSLGPYGYTF. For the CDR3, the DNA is TGTGCCTGGAGTCTGGGACCGTATGGCTACACCTTC.

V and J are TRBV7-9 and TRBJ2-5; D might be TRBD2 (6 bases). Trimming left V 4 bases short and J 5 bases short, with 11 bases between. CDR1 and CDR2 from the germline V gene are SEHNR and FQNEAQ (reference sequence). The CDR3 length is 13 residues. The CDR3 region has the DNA TGTGCCAGCAGCTCCCGGGGGATTGAGACCCAGTACTTC. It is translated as CASSSRGIETQYF.

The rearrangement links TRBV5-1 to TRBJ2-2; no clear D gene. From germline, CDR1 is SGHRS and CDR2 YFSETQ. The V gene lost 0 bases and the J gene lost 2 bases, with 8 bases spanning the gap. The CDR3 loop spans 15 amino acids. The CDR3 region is CASSLAAVNTGELFF. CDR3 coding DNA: TGCGCCAGCAGCTTGGCGGCAGTAAACACCGGGGAGCTGTTTTTT.

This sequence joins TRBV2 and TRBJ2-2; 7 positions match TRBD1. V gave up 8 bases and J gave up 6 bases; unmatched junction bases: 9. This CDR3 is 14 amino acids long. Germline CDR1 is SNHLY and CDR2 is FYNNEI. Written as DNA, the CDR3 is TGTGCCAGCCTGGACAGGACCCTCCCCGGGGAGCTGTTTTTT. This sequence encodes CASLDRTLPGELFF.

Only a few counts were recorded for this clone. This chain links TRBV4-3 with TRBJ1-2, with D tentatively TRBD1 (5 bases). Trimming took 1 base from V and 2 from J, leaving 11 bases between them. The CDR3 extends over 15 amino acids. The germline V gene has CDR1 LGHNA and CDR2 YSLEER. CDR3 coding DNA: TGCGCCAGCAGCCAAGTAGGGGTGGGCAACTATGGCTACACCTTC. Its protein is CASSQVGVGNYGYTF.

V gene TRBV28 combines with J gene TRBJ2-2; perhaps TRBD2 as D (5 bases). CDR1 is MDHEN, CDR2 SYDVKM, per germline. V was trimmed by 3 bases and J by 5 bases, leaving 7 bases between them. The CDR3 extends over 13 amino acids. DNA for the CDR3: TGTGCCAGCAGTTTTTGGAGGACCGGGGAGCTGTTTTTT. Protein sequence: CASSFWRTGELFF.

The CDR3 loop reads CASSGGTSGEQFF. CDR3 coding DNA: TGTGCCAGCAGCGGAGGGACTAGCGGTGAGCAGTTCTTC. The chain has TRBV9 and TRBJ2-1; 11 positions match TRBD2. The germline gives CDR1 SGDLS, CDR2 YYNGEE. The trim removed 3 bases at V and 9 bases at J, leaving 2 bases unmatched. The CDR3 extends over 13 amino acids.

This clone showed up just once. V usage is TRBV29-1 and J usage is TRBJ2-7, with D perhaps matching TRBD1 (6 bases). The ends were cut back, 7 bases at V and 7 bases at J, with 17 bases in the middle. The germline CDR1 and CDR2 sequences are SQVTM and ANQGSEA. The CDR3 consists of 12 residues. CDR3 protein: CSGQNRVGEQYF. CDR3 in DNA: TGCAGCGGCCAGAACAGGGTTGGTGAGCAGTACTTC.

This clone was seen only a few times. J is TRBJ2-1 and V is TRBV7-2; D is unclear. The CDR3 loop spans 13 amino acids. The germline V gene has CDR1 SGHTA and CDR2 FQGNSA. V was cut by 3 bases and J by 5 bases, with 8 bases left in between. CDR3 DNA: TGTGCCAGCAGCTTGCGACTTGACAATGAGCAGTTCTTC. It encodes CASSLRLDNEQFF. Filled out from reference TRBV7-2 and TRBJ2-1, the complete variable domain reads GAGVSQSPSNKVTEKGKDVELRCDPISGHTALYWYRQSLGQGLEFLIYFQGNSAPDKSGLPSDRFSAERTGGSVSTLTIQRTQQEDSAVYLCASSLRLDNEQFFGPGTRLTVL.

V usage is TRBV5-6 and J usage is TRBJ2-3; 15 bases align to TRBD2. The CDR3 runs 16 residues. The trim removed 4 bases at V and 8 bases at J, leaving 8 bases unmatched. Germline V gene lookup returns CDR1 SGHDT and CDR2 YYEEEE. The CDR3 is CASSPRTSGGEPTQYF. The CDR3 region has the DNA TGTGCCAGCAGCCCAAGGACTAGCGGGGGGGAACCTACGCAGTATTTT. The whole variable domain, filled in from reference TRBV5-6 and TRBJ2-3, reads DAGVTQSPTHLIKTRGQQVTLRCSPKSGHDTVSWYQQALGQGPQFIFQYYEEEERQRGNFPDRFSGHQFPNYSSELNVNALLLGDSALYLCASSPRTSGGEPTQYFGPGTRLTVL.

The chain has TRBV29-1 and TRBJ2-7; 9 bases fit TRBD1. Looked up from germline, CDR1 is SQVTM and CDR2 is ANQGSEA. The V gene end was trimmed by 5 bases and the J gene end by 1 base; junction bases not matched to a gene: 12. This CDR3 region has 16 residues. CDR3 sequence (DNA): TGCAGCGTTTGGAACAACCGGGACAGGGATTCCTACGAGCAGTACTTC. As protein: CSVWNNRDRDSYEQYF.

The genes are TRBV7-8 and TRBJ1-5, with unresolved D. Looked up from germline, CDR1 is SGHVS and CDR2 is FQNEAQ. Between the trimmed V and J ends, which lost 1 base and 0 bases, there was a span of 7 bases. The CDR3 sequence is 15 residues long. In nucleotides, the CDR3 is TGTGCCAGCAGCTTAGGACGGGGTAGCAATCAGCCCCAGCATTTT. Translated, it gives CASSLGRGSNQPQHF.

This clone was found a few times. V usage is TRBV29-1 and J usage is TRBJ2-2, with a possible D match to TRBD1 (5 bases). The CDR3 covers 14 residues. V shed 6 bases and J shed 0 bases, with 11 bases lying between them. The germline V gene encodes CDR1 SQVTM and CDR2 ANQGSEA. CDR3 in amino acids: CSVGDRTNTGELFF. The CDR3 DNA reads TGCAGCGTCGGTGACAGAACGAACACCGGGGAGCTGTTTTTT.

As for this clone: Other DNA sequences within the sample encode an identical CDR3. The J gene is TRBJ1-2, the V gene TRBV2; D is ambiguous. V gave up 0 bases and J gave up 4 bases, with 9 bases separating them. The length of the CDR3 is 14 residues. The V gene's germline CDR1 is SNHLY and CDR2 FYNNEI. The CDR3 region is CASSEAAGPYGYTF. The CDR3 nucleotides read TGTGCCAGCAGTGAAGCTGCGGGCCCCTATGGCTACACCTTC. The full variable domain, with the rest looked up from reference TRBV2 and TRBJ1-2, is EPEVTQTPSHQVTQMGQEVILRCVPISNHLYFYWYRQILGQKVEFLVSFYNNEISEKSEIFDDQFSVERPDGSNFTLKIRSTKLEDSAMYFCASSEAAGPYGYTFGSGTRLTVV.

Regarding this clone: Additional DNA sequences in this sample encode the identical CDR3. The CDR3 sequence: CASRITDTQYF. The CDR3 coding sequence is TGTGCCAGCAGAATCACAGATACGCAGTATTTT. This chain joins TRBV25-1 and TRBJ2-3; unclear D gene. V lost 6 bases and J lost 2, with 3 bases in between. The CDR3 sequence is 11 residues long. Germline CDR1 MGHDK, CDR2 SYGVNS.

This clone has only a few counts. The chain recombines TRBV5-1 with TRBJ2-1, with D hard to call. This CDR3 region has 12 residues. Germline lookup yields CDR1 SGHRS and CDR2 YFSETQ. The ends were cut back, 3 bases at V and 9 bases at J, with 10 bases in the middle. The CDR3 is CASSSGGVEQFF. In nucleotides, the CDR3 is TGCGCCAGCAGCTCAGGTGGGGTTGAGCAGTTCTTC.

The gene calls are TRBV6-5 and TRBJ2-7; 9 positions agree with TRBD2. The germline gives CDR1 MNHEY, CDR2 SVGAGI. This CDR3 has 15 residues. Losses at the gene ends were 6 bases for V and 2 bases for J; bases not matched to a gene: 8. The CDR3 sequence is CASRAPSGITYEQYF. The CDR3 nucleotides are TGTGCCAGCAGGGCCCCTAGCGGGATCACCTACGAGCAGTACTTC.

DNA for the CDR3: TGTGCCAGCAGCGTAGCTACCGGAGACAGCGGGAACACTGAAGCTTTCTTT. It specifies CASSVATGDSGNTEAFF. The chain employs TRBV9 and TRBJ1-1, with a tentative D call TRBD1 (5 bases). V lost 0 bases and J 1 base, leaving 16 bases between the germline ends. CDR1 and CDR2 from the germline V gene are SGDLS and YYNGEE. This CDR3 spans 17 amino acids.

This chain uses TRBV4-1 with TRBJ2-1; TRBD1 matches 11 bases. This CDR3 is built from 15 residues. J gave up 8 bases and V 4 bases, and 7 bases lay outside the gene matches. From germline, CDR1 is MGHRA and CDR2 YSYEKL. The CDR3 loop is CASSLRDRGSDEQFF. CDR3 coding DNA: TGCGCCAGCAGCCTTCGGGACAGGGGGTCGGATGAGCAGTTCTTC.

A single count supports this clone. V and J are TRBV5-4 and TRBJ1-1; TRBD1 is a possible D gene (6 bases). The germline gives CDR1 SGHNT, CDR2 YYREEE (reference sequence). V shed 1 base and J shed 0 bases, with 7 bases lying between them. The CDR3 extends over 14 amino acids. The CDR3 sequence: CASSLQGMNTEAFF. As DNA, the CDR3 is TGTGCCAGCAGCTTGCAGGGGATGAACACTGAAGCTTTCTTT.

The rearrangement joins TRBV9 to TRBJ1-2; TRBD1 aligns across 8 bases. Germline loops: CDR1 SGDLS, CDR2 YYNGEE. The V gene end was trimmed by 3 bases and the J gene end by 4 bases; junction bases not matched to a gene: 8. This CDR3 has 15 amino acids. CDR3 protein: CASSARQGISYGYTF. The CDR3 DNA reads TGTGCCAGCAGCGCACGACAGGGGATTTCCTATGGCTACACCTTC.